What follows is one T cell receptor beta chain and its context. Germline V gives CDR1 MNHEY, CDR2 SVGEGT. The CDR3 is 13 amino acids. These data originate in a study of blood T cells in healthy people across ages. A second PCR of roughly 7 to 11 cycles used a sample-barcoded 5' primer and a J-beta primer mix. Every single cDNA molecule received a tag from a template-switch adaptor with 12 random nucleotides. Using its own MiXCR run on the 5' RACE reads, TCRdb lists one record per CDR3 protein. The sample shows 1.5 million to 2 million distinct CDR3 sequences, around 48% of them seen only once. Sequences were obtained from blood. The clonotype was recovered from a woman aged 35 to 49 in good health. The chain combines TRBV6-2 or TRBV6-3 with TRBJ2-4; tentative D call: TRBD1 (5 bases). The DNA end is more similar to TRBJ2-5, so the J call may be wrong. The CDR3 nucleotides are TGTGCCAGCAGTTACCAGGGTTTGAAGACCCAGTACTTC. Its protein is CASSYQGLKTQYF.